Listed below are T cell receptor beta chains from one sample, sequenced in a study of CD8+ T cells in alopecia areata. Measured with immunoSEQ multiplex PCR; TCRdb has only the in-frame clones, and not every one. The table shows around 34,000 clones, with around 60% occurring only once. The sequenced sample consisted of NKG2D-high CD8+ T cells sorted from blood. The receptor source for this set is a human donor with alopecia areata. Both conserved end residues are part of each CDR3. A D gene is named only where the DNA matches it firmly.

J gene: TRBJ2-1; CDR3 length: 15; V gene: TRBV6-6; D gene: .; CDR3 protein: CASNPGASSYNEQFF
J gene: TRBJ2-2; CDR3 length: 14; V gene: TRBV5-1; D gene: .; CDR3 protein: CASSLVWGPGELFF
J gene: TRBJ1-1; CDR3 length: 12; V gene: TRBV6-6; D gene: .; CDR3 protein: CASLLGNTEAFF
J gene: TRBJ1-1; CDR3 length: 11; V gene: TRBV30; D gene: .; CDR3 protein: CAWDLKAGAFF
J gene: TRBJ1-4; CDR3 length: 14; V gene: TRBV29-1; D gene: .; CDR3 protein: CSVLSAGRHEKLFF
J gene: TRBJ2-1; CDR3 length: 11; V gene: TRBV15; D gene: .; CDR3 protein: CATSQGVKQFF
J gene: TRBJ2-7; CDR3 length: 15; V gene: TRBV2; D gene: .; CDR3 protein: CASSEARTSSYEQYF
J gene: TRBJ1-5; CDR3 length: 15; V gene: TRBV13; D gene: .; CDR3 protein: CASSNRAGGNQPQHF
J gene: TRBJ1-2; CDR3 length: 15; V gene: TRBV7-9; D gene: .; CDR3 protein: CASSPRRVHSYGYTF
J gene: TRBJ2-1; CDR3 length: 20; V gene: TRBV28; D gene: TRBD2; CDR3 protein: CASSSLIPLAEEFSYNEQFF
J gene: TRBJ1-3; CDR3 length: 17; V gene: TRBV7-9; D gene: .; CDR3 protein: CASSSAATASSGNTIYF
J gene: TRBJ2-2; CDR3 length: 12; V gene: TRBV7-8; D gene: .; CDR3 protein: CAGKGDTGELFF
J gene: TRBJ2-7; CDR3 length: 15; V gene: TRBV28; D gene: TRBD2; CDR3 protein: CASSPLSSGSYEQYF
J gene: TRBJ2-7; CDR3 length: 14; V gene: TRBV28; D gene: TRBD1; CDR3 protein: CASSLEGGADEQYF
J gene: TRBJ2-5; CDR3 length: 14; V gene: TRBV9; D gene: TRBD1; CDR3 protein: CASSDTGQGETQYF
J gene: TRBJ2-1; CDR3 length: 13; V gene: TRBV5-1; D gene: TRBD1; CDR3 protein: CASSSYRGNEQFF
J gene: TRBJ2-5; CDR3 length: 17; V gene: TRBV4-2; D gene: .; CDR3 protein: CASSQVFPGTYQETQYF
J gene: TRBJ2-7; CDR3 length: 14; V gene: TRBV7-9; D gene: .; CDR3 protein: CASSLGGGAYEQYF
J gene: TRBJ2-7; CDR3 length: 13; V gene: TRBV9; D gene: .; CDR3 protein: CASSALELREQYF
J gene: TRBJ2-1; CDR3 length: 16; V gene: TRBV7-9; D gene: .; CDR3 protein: CASSLALTSSYNEQFF
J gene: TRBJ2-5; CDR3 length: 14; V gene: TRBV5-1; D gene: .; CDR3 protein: CASSVGPHQETQYF
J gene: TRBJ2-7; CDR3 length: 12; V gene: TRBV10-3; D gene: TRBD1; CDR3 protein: CAIRDRTYEQYF
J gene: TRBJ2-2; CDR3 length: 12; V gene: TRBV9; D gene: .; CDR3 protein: CASSSNTGELFF
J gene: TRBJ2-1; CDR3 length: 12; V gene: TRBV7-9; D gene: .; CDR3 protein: CASSLGNNEQFF